The 27 T cell receptor beta chains below come from one sample, sequenced in a study of T cell responses to AZD1222 COVID-19 vaccine. Sequencing was performed with immunoSEQ multiplex PCR; in TCRdb, only in-frame clones are kept and a portion is missing. The sample has about 85,000 clones; approximately 89% are singletons. The sequenced sample was peripheral blood, obtained on day 0 of AZD1222 vaccination. The source of these receptors is an adult in good health.

The chain uses TRBV7-2 and TRBJ2-2; 9 bases map to TRBD1. The CDR3 is made up of 18 amino acids. V gave up 1 base and J gave up 1 base; unmatched junction bases: 7. Germline CDR1 and CDR2: SGHTA and FQGNSA. CDR3 coding DNA: TGTGCCAGCAGCTTAGTAATACGGACAGGGGTGAACACCGGGGAGCTGTTTTTT. It translates to CASSLVIRTGVNTGELFF.

This clone was seen a single time. V and J are TRBV30 and TRBJ1-6; perhaps TRBD1 as D (5 bases). V lost 3 bases, J lost 2 bases, and 8 bases lay in between. The CDR3 runs 14 residues. Germline loops: CDR1 GTSNPN, CDR2 SVGIG (reference sequence). For the CDR3, the DNA is TGTGCCTGGAGCAGGGACCCCTATAATTCACCCCTCCACTTT. Its translation: CAWSRDPYNSPLHF. The variable domain in full, with the rest retrieved from reference TRBV30 and TRBJ1-6, is SQTIHQWPATLVQPVGSPLSLECTVEGTSNPNLYWYRQAAGRGLQLLFYSVGIGQISSEVPQNLSASRPQDRQFILSSKKLLLSDSGFYLCAWSRDPYNSPLHFGNGTRLTVT.

The chain recombines TRBV11-3 with TRBJ2-4; 9 bases line up with TRBD1. The CDR3 totals 14 residues. The germline V gene encodes CDR1 SGHNT and CDR2 YENEEA. With V trimmed by 0 bases and J by 6 bases, 0 bases remained unmatched. CDR3 bases: TGTGCCAGCAGCTTAGAGGGACAGGGAAACATTCAGTACTTC. Translation: CASSLEGQGNIQYF.

This chain joins TRBV6-5 and TRBJ2-3; D gene ambiguous. The length of the CDR3 is 13 residues. V lost 6 bases to trimming and J lost 6 bases, with 13 bases between them. Germline V gives CDR1 MNHEY, CDR2 SVGAGI. The CDR3 DNA reads as TGTGCCAGCAGGGTTCTGGTCGGGGATACGCAGTATTTT. This translates into CASRVLVGDTQYF.

The chain uses TRBV19 and TRBJ1-5, with D possibly matching TRBD1 (5 bases). Trimming shortened V by 10 bases and J by 6 bases, and 19 bases separated the two germline ends. Looked up from germline, CDR1 is LNHDA and CDR2 is SQIVND (reference sequence). The CDR3 extends over 14 amino acids. DNA for the CDR3: TGTGCCACGTGGGACCGGGGATGGGGTCAGCCCCAGCATTTT. This gives the protein CATWDRGWGQPQHF. Together with reference TRBV19 and TRBJ1-5, the CDR3 gives the full variable domain: DGGITQSPKYLFRKEGQNVTLSCEQNLNHDAMYWYRQDPGQGLRLIYYSQIVNDFQKGDIAEGYSVSREKKESFPLTVTSAQKNPTAFYLCATWDRGWGQPQHFGDGTRLSIL.

This chain connects TRBV5-8 to TRBJ1-1; 11 bases agree with TRBD1. This CDR3 region has 16 residues. Unmatched junction bases numbered 5, after V lost 3 bases and J lost 1 base. Germline V gene data show CDR1 as SGHTS and CDR2 as YDEGEE. The CDR3 sequence is CASSSGQGARNTEAFF. In DNA form, the CDR3 reads TGTGCCAGCAGCTCAGGACAGGGGGCACGGAACACTGAAGCTTTCTTT.

The CDR3 nucleotides read TGTGCCAGCAGCCTAACAGGGGGGAGTGAAAAACTGTTTTTT. Translating it yields CASSLTGGSEKLFF. V usage is TRBV6-5 and J usage is TRBJ1-4; 8 bases align to TRBD1. V gave up 6 bases and J gave up 7 bases; unmatched junction bases: 7. Germline assignment: CDR1 MNHEY and CDR2 SVGAGI. CDR3 length equals 14 residues.

The chain combines TRBV6-5 with TRBJ1-2; TRBD1 agrees at 7 bases. The CDR3 covers 12 residues. J lost 7 bases, V lost 6 bases, and 5 bases had no gene match. Germline V gene data show CDR1 as MNHEY and CDR2 as SVGAGI. The DNA for the CDR3 is TGTGCCAGCAGCATCACAGGGGCTGGCTACACCTTC. This translates into CASSITGAGYTF.

This sequence joins TRBV21-1 and TRBJ1-1; the table's D call of TRBD1 was not tested on the DNA. TRBV21-1 is annotated as a pseudogene. The CDR3 runs 14 residues. The CDR3 DNA follows: TGTGCCAGCAGCCCCCGGACAGGGAGGGCTGAAGCTTTCTTT. This codes for CASSPRTGRAEAFF.

V usage is TRBV10-2 and J usage is TRBJ2-5; D is undetermined. The CDR3 is made up of 14 amino acids. Germline values: CDR1 WSHSY, CDR2 SAAADI. Trimming stripped 4 bases from V and 7 bases from J, with 16 bases between. The CDR3 DNA sequence: TGCGCCAGCAGTGTCGGAGAGGATCGGGCGACCCAGTACTTC. This gives the protein CASSVGEDRATQYF.

The rearrangement uses TRBV12-3 or TRBV12-4 and TRBJ2-7, with 7 bases matching TRBD1. With V trimmed by 3 bases and J by 4 bases, 3 bases remained unmatched. The CDR3 totals 13 residues. The CDR3 reads CASSLGQLYEQYF. CDR3 coding DNA: TGTGCCAGCAGTTTGGGACAGCTATACGAGCAGTACTTC.

The genes are TRBV10-3 and TRBJ2-1; D unclear. Looked up from germline, CDR1 is ENHRY and CDR2 is SYGVKD. The ends were cut back, 6 bases at V and 6 bases at J, with 6 bases in the middle. There are 11 residues in the CDR3. CDR3 sequence (DNA): TGTGCCATCAGGGTCGTCAATGAGCAGTTCTTC. Protein product: CAIRVVNEQFF.

J is TRBJ2-7 and V is TRBV5-4; 13 bases fit TRBD2. Germline-derived CDR1 and CDR2 are SGHNT and YYREEE (reference sequence). The V and J ends lost 4 bases and 0 bases, in that order; junction bases with no gene match: 7. The CDR3 spans 17 residues. The DNA for the CDR3 is TGTGCCAGCAGCGAGGGACTAGCGGGGTCTGTCTCCTACGAGCAGTACTTC. Protein: CASSEGLAGSVSYEQYF.

The chain has TRBV9 and TRBJ1-4; tentatively, D is TRBD1 (6 bases). Between the trimmed V and J ends, which lost 0 bases and 4 bases, there was a span of 16 bases. CDR3 length: 17 residues. Looked up from germline, CDR1 is SGDLS and CDR2 is YYNGEE. This chain's CDR3 is CASSVGPLGGINEKLFF. CDR3 bases: TGTGCCAGCAGCGTAGGTCCCCTGGGGGGCATTAATGAAAAACTGTTTTTT.

J is TRBJ2-1 and V is TRBV19; the D gene is possibly TRBD2 (5 bases). CDR3 length equals 17 residues. V was pared by 4 bases and J by 5 bases, with 21 bases between. Germline V gene lookup returns CDR1 LNHDA and CDR2 SQIVND (reference sequence). The CDR3 nucleotides are TGTGCCAGTAGTACCGTGGACTCCGGGTGGTCTAACAATGAGCAGTTCTTC. Amino acids: CASSTVDSGWSNNEQFF.

The chain has TRBV6-2 or TRBV6-3 and TRBJ2-1; D ambiguous. Trimming pared 5 bases from V and 1 base from J, leaving 6 bases between. CDR1 MNHEY and CDR2 SVGEGT come from the germline V gene. The CDR3 spans 13 residues. CDR3 in amino acids: CASSQQSYNEQFF. CDR3 DNA sequence: TGTGCCAGCAGTCAGCAGTCCTACAATGAGCAGTTCTTC.

This chain links TRBV7-9 with TRBJ2-5; the match to TRBD2 covers 7 bases. The CDR3 is made up of 12 amino acids. The germline gives CDR1 SEHNR, CDR2 FQNEAQ (reference sequence). Trimming cost V 4 bases and J 4 bases; bases outside gene matches: 0. CDR3 loop: CASSWGGETQYF. CDR3 nucleotide sequence: TGTGCCAGCAGCTGGGGGGGAGAGACCCAGTACTTC.

The gene calls are TRBV7-8 and TRBJ1-6, with no clear D. This CDR3 is 13 amino acids long. Trimming took off 4 bases at V and 9 bases at J, with 10 bases between the two ends. Germline V lookup: CDR1 SGHVS, CDR2 FQNEAQ. The CDR3 nucleotides are TGTGCCAGCAGCTCTGGCCGGGGTTCACCCCTCCACTTT. Protein product: CASSSGRGSPLHF.

V usage is TRBV3-1 (or the pseudogene TRBV3-2) and J usage is TRBJ1-2; TRBD1 is a possible D gene (6 bases). This CDR3 comprises 13 residues. The germline V and J ends were trimmed by 4 bases and 7 bases, with 13 bases remaining between them. Germline V CDR1 and CDR2: LGHDT, YNNKEL (reference sequence). CDR3 in DNA: TGTGCCAGCAGCCTCGGGACAACAGGTGGCTACACCTTC. It is translated as CASSLGTTGGYTF.

The chain links TRBV10-3 to TRBJ2-7; 12 nucleotides align to TRBD2. This CDR3 comprises 19 residues. Germline values: CDR1 ENHRY, CDR2 SYGVKD. The V gene end was trimmed by 3 bases and the J gene end by 3 bases; junction bases not matched to a gene: 15. The CDR3 sequence: CAISDSIPGLAGSYYEQYF. CDR3 nucleotides: TGTGCCATCAGTGATTCCATACCCGGACTAGCGGGATCTTACTACGAGCAGTACTTC.

This chain joins TRBV29-1 and TRBJ1-2, with TRBD1 matching 9 bases. J gave up 4 bases and V 5 bases, and 17 bases lay outside the gene matches. Germline CDR1 SQVTM, CDR2 ANQGSEA. The CDR3 consists of 17 residues. The CDR3 loop is CSVHTPGQGAAGYGYTF. CDR3 DNA: TGCAGCGTTCATACTCCGGGACAGGGTGCGGCGGGCTATGGCTACACCTTC.

J is TRBJ2-1 and V is TRBV6-5, with TRBD2 identical over 11 bases. CDR3 size: 15 residues. Germline V gene data show CDR1 as MNHEY and CDR2 as SVGAGI. The J segment lost 5 bases and the V segment lost 6 bases, leaving 6 bases of the junction unmatched. In DNA form, the CDR3 reads TGTGCCAGCAGACTAGCGGGGGACCAGGACAATGAGCAGTTCTTC. It encodes CASRLAGDQDNEQFF.

The chain couples TRBV30 to TRBJ2-4, with TRBD1 identical over 7 bases. CDR3 length: 13 amino acids. Germline loops: CDR1 GTSNPN, CDR2 SVGIG (reference sequence). V shed 2 bases, J shed 6 bases, and the junction held 4 bases outside the gene matches. The CDR3 DNA follows: TGTGCCTGGAGTCGGACAGGAGGAAACATTCAGTACTTC. It encodes CAWSRTGGNIQYF.

The chain is built from TRBV11-2 and TRBJ2-7; possible D gene TRBD1, 7 bases. The V and J ends lost 5 bases and 7 bases respectively, with 9 bases between them. This CDR3 contains 11 residues. The germline V gene has CDR1 SGHAT and CDR2 FQNNGV. The CDR3 reads CASSPGGEQYF. CDR3 bases: TGTGCCAGCAGCCCAGGGGGGGAGCAGTACTTC.

The rearrangement uses TRBV18 and TRBJ1-2; a weak D match, TRBD1 (6 bases). This CDR3 is 16 amino acids long. V was clipped by 5 bases and J by 8 bases, with 24 bases between them. Per the germline V gene, CDR1 is KGHSH and CDR2 is LQKENI. The CDR3 loop reads CASSKTTGQFMGGYTF. The DNA for the CDR3 is TGTGCCAGCTCAAAAACGACTGGACAGTTTATGGGAGGCTACACCTTC.

The chain combines TRBV11-3 with TRBJ2-7; TRBD2 might be the D (6 bases). The germline V gene has CDR1 SGHNT and CDR2 YENEEA. Trimming removed 4 bases from V and 7 bases from J, with 14 bases in between. The CDR3 is 13 residues long. Here the CDR3 reads CASSSGTGGEQYF. CDR3 DNA sequence: TGTGCCAGCAGCTCAGGGACTGGCGGAGAGCAGTACTTC.

The V gene is TRBV10-2, the J gene TRBJ1-1, with 8 bases matching TRBD1. J lost 7 bases, V lost 5 bases, and 9 bases had no gene match. The length of the CDR3 is 14 residues. Germline values: CDR1 WSHSY, CDR2 SAAADI. The DNA for the CDR3 is TGCGCCAGCAGTCCCGAAACGGGACAGGTTGAAGCTTTCTTT. It yields the protein CASSPETGQVEAFF.